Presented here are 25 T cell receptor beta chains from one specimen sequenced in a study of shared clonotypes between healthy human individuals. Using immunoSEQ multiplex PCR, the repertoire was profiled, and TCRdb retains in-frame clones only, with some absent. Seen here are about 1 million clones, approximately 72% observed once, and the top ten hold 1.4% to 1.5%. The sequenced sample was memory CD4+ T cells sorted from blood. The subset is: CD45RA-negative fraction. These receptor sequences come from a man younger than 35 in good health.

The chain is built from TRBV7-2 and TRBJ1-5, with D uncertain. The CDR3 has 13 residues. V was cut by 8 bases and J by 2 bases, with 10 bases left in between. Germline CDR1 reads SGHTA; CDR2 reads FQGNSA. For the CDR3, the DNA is TGTGCCAGCGGGATTAGGGGCAATCAGCCCCAGCATTTT. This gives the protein CASGIRGNQPQHF.

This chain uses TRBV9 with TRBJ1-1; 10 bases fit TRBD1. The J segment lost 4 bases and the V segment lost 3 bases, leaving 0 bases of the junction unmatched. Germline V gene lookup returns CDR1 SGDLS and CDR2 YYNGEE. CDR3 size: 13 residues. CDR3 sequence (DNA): TGTGCCAGCAGCGGGACAGGGGGCACTGAAGCTTTCTTT. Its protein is CASSGTGGTEAFF. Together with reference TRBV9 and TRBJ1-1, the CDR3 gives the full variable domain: DSGVTQTPKHLITATGQRVTLRCSPRSGDLSVYWYQQSLDQGLQFLIQYYNGEERAKGNILERFSAQQFPDLHSELNLSSLELGDSALYFCASSGTGGTEAFFGQGTRLTVV.

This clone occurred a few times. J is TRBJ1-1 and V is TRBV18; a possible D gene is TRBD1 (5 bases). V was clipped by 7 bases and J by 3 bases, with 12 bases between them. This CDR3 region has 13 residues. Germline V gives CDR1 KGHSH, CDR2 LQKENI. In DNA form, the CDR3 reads TGTGCCAGCTTTCAAGGGGTGGACACTGAAGCTTTCTTT. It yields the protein CASFQGVDTEAFF.

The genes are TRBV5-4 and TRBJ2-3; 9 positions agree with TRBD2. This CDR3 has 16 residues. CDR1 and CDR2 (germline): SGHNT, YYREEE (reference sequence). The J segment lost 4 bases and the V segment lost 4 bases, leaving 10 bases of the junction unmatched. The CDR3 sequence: CASSPGGGGAADTQYF. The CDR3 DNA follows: TGTGCCAGCAGCCCTGGGGGCGGGGGGGCGGCAGATACGCAGTATTTT.

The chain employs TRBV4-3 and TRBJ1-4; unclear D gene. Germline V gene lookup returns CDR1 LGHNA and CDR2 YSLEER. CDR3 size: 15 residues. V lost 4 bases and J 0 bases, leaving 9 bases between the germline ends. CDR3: CASSRNSATNEKLFF. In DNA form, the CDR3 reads TGCGCCAGCAGCCGGAACAGCGCAACTAATGAAAAACTGTTTTTT.

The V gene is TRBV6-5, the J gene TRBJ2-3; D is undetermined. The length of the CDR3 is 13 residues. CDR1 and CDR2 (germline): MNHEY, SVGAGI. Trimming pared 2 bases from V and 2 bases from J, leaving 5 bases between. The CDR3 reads CASSYRDTDTQYF. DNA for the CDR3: TGTGCCAGCAGTTACCGAGACACAGATACGCAGTATTTT.

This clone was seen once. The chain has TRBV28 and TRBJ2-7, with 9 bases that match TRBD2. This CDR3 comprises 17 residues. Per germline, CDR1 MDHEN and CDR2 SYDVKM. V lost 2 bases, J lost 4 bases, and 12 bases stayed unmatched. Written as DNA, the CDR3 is TGTGCCAGCAGTTTACAGTCAGGCGGGGGGGCGAAGTACGAGCAGTACTTC. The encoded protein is CASSLQSGGGAKYEQYF.

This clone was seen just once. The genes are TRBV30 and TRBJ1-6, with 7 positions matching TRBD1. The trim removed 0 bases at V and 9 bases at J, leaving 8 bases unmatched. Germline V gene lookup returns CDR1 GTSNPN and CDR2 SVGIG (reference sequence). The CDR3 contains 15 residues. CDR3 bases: TGTGCCTGGAGTGTTTCGGGACAGCGGGGTTCACCCCTCCACTTT. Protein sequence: CAWSVSGQRGSPLHF.

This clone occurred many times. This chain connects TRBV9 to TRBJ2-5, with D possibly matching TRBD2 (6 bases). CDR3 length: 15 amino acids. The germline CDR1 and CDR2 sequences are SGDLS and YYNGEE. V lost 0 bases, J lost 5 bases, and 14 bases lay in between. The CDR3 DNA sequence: TGTGCCAGCAGCGTAGCTGAGGGACTCGAGGAGACCCAGTACTTC. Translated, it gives CASSVAEGLEETQYF.

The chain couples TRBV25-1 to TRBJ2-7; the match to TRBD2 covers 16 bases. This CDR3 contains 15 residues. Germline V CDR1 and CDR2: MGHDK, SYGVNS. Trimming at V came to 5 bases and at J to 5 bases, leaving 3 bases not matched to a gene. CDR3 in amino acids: CASSLGLAGGHEQYF. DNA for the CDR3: TGTGCCAGCAGTCTGGGACTAGCGGGAGGGCACGAGCAGTACTTC.

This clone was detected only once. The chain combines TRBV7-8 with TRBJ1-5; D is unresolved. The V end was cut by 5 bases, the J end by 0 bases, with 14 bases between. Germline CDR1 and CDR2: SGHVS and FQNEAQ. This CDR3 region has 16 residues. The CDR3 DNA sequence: TGTGCCAGCAGCCTAGAGACGGCTTATAGCAATCAGCCCCAGCATTTT. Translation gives CASSLETAYSNQPQHF.

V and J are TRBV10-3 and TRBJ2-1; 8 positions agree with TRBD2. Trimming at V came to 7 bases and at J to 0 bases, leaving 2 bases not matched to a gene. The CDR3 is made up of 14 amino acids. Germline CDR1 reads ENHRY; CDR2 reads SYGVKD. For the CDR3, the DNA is TGTGCCATCAAAAGCGGGAGCTCCTACAATGAGCAGTTCTTC. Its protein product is CAIKSGSSYNEQFF.

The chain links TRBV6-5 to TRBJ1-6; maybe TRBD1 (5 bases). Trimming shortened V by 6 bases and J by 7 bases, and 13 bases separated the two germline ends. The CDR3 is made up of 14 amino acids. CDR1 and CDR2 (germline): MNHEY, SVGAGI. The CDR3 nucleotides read TGTGCCAGCAGGCTTGCGGGGCGGAATTCACCCCTCCACTTT. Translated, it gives CASRLAGRNSPLHF.

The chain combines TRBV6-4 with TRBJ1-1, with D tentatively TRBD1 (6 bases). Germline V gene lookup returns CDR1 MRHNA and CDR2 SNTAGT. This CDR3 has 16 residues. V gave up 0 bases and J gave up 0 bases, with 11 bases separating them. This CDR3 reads CASSDSNREMNTEAFF. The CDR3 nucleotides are TGTGCCAGCAGTGACTCTAACAGGGAAATGAACACTGAAGCTTTCTTT.

The CDR3 DNA is TGTGCCAGCAGCTTAGAGGACAGGGAAAAACTGTTTTTT. As protein: CASSLEDREKLFF. The chain combines TRBV7-6 with TRBJ1-4; 7 bases align to TRBD1. The germline V gene encodes CDR1 SGHVS and CDR2 FNYEAQ. The length of the CDR3 is 13 residues. V lost 1 base, J lost 8 bases, and 1 base stayed unmatched.

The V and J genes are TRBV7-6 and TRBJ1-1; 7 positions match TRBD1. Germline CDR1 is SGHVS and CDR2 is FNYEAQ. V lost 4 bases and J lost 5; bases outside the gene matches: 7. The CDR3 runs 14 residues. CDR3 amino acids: CASSSGQRSTEAFF. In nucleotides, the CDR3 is TGTGCCAGCAGCTCGGGACAGCGAAGTACTGAAGCTTTCTTT.

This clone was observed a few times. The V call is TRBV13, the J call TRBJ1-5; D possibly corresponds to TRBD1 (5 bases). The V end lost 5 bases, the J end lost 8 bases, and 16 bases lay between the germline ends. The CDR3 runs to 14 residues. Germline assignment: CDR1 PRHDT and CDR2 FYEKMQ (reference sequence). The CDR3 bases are TGTGCCAGCAGCCTCGGACACGTTGTCGAGCCCCAGCATTTT. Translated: CASSLGHVVEPQHF.

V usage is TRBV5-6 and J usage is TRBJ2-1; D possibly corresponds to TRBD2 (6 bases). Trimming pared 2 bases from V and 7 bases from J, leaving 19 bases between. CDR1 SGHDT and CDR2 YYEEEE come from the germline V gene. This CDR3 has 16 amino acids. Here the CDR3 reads CASSFLRDSSRNEQFF. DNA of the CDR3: TGTGCCAGCAGCTTCCTACGGGACTCCTCTCGGAATGAGCAGTTCTTC.

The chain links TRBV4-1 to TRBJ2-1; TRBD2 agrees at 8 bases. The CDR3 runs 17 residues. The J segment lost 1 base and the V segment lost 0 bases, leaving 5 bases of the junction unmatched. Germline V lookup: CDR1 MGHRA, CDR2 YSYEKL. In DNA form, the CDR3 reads TGCGCCAGCAGCCAAGATCTCGGCGGGAGGTCCTACAATGAGCAGTTCTTC. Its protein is CASSQDLGGRSYNEQFF.

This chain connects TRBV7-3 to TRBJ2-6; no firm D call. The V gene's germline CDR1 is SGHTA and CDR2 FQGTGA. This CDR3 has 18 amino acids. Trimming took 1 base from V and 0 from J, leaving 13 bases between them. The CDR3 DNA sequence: TGTGCCAGCAGCTTAAGGGCCCTGGAGAGCTCTGGGGCCAACGTCCTGACTTTC. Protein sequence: CASSLRALESSGANVLTF.

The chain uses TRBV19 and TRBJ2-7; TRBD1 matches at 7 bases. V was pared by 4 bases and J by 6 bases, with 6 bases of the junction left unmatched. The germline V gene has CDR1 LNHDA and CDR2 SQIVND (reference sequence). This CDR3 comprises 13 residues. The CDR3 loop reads CASSTRDSSEQYF. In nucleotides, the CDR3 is TGTGCCAGTAGTACCCGGGACAGTTCCGAGCAGTACTTC.

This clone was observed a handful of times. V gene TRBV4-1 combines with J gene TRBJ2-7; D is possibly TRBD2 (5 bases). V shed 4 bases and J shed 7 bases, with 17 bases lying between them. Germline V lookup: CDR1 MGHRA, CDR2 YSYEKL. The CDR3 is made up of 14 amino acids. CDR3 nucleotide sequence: TGCGCCAGCAGCCGCAGGCACGGGGATGGGGAGCAGTACTTC. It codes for CASSRRHGDGEQYF.

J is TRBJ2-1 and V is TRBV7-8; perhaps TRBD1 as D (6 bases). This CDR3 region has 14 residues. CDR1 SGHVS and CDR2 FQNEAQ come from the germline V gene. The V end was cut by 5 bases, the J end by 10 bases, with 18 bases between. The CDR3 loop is CASSLTPGVREQFF. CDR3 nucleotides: TGTGCCAGCAGCCTCACTCCAGGGGTCAGGGAGCAGTTCTTC.

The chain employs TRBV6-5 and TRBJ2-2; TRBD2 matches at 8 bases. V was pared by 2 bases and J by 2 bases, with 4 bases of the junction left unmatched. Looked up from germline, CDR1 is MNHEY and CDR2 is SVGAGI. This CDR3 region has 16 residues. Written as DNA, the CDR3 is TGTGCCAGCAGTTACCTAGCGGGTGCCAACACCGGGGAGCTGTTTTTT. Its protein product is CASSYLAGANTGELFF.

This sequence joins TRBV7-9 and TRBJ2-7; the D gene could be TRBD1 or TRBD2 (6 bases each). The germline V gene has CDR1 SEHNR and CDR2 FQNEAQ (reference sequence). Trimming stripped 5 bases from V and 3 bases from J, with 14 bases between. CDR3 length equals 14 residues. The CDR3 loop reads CASSPGDSNYEQYF. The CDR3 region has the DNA TGTGCCAGCAGCCCAGGGGACTCAAACTACGAGCAGTACTTC.